One sample yielded the 21 T cell receptor beta chains listed below, sequenced in a study of T cells in Graves' hyperthyroidism and ophthalmopathy. Researchers took RNA transcripts and amplified the TCR beta CDR3 regions from them. Using the HTBI primer set, a first-round RT-PCR was run on the TCR CDR3. TCRdb analysed the multiplex PCR reads with MiXCR anew, one entry per CDR3 protein. The table includes approximately 200,000 distinct CDR3 sequences, approximately 20% detected once. The sequenced material came from blood. These receptor sequences come from a man aged 40-49 years with Graves' hyperthyroidism.

There are many counts of this clonotype. The V call is TRBV18, the J call TRBJ2-2; 8 bases are shared with TRBD1. V lost 4 bases and J lost 6; bases outside the gene matches: 4. The CDR3 contains 14 residues. Germline loops: CDR1 KGHSH, CDR2 LQKENI. The CDR3 DNA is TGTGCCAGCTCACTGGACAGGGAAGCCGGGGAGCTGTTTTTT. Encoded protein: CASSLDREAGELFF.

This clonotype was seen repeatedly, ten times or more. The J gene is TRBJ2-7, the V gene TRBV2; D gene uncertain. Germline CDR1 reads SNHLY; CDR2 reads FYNNEI. The germline V and J ends were trimmed by 3 bases and 0 bases, with 9 bases remaining between them. The CDR3 length is 14 residues. CDR3: CASSDSQFSYEQYF. The CDR3 DNA reads TGTGCCAGCAGTGACAGCCAATTCTCCTACGAGCAGTACTTC.

This clonotype has a count of ten or more. This sequence joins TRBV28 and TRBJ1-4, with D possibly TRBD1 on 5 matching bases. V lost 2 bases and J lost 8, with 12 bases in between. Germline assignment: CDR1 MDHEN and CDR2 SYDVKM. The CDR3 length is 14 residues. CDR3 amino acids: CASSLGAVGEKLFF. CDR3 nucleotides: TGTGCCAGCAGTTTAGGGGCGGTTGGAGAAAAACTGTTTTTT. The full variable domain, its missing parts supplied by reference TRBV28 and TRBJ1-4, is DVKVTQSSRYLVKRTGEKVFLECVQDMDHENMFWYRQDPGLGLRLIYFSYDVKMKEKGDIPEGYSVSREKKERFSLILESASTNQTSMYLCASSLGAVGEKLFFGSGTQLSVL.

Remarks on this clonotype: This sequence may be a read error, since a much larger clone differs from it by one base. V and J are TRBV3-1 and TRBJ2-2; D not certain. The CDR3 is 18 residues long. The V gene's germline CDR1 is LGHDT and CDR2 YNNKEL (reference sequence). The ends were cut back, 8 bases at V and 2 bases at J, with 24 bases in the middle. The CDR3 spells CASGPHPRVLGNTGELFF. CDR3 coding DNA: TGTGCCAGCGGCCCCCATCCAAGGGTGCTAGGCAACACCGGGGAGCTGTTTTTT.

This clonotype was counted many times. This chain links TRBV7-9 with TRBJ1-2, with no clear D. Between the trimmed V and J ends, which lost 3 bases and 5 bases, there was a span of 13 bases. This CDR3 comprises 14 residues. Germline CDR1 is SEHNR and CDR2 is FQNEAQ (reference sequence). CDR3 in DNA: TGTGCCAGCAGCTTCGCCCCGGCGGGGTATGGCTACACCTTC. It encodes CASSFAPAGYGYTF.

The genes are TRBV7-2 and TRBJ2-3, with 7 bases matching TRBD2. V was pared by 3 bases and J by 4 bases, with 7 bases of the junction left unmatched. Germline CDR1 SGHTA, CDR2 FQGNSA. There are 15 residues in the CDR3. This chain's CDR3 is CASSLGGVGSDTQYF. CDR3 DNA sequence: TGTGCCAGCAGCTTGGGAGGGGTCGGTTCAGATACGCAGTATTTT. Full variable domain (missing parts from reference TRBV7-2 and TRBJ2-3): GAGVSQSPSNKVTEKGKDVELRCDPISGHTALYWYRQSLGQGLEFLIYFQGNSAPDKSGLPSDRFSAERTGGSVSTLTIQRTQQEDSAVYLCASSLGGVGSDTQYFGPGTRLTVL.

On this clonotype itself: A junction boundary mismatches the germline segment, possibly from a read error. V is TRBV5-1 and J is TRBJ1-6; a weak D match, TRBD1 (6 bases). Looked up from germline, CDR1 is SGHRS and CDR2 is YFSETQ. This CDR3 is 17 amino acids long. The CDR3 sequence: CASSLARGPLNNSPLHF. The CDR3 DNA sequence: TGTGCCAGCAGCTTGGCCCGGGGGCCCCTCAATAATTCACCCCTCCACTTT.

This clonotype was observed many times. The rearrangement uses TRBV3-1 and TRBJ1-1; 10 bases agree with TRBD1. The V gene end was trimmed by 4 bases and the J gene end by 0 bases; junction bases not matched to a gene: 5. This CDR3 spans 16 amino acids. Germline V gene sequence: CDR1 LGHDT, CDR2 YNNKEL (reference sequence). The CDR3 coding sequence is TGTGCCAGCAGCCCCCGGGACAGGGGAGTGAACACTGAAGCTTTCTTT. Encoded protein: CASSPRDRGVNTEAFF.

The sample holds many counts of this clonotype. The rearrangement uses TRBV7-2 and TRBJ1-3; unclear D gene. The CDR3 contains 15 residues. V was clipped by 5 bases and J by 0 bases, with 11 bases between them. The germline V gene encodes CDR1 SGHTA and CDR2 FQGNSA. This CDR3 is CASSADGNSGNTIYF. CDR3 nucleotide sequence: TGTGCCAGCAGCGCGGACGGAAACTCTGGAAACACCATATATTTT.

This clonotype occurred many times. J is TRBJ2-5 and V is TRBV3-1; 10 bases agree with TRBD2. Trimming removed 4 bases from V and 2 bases from J; junction bases left unmatched: 10. The germline CDR1 and CDR2 sequences are LGHDT and YNNKEL (reference sequence). CDR3 size: 17 residues. The CDR3 DNA follows: TGTGCCAGCAGCCTCCTAGGAGGTAGCGGGGGGCAAGAGACCCAGTACTTC. Its protein product is CASSLLGGSGGQETQYF.

The J gene is TRBJ2-7, the V gene TRBV2, with 9 positions matching TRBD1. The J segment lost 3 bases and the V segment lost 4 bases, leaving 7 bases of the junction unmatched. Looked up from germline, CDR1 is SNHLY and CDR2 is FYNNEI. CDR3 size: 15 residues. Here the CDR3 DNA reads TGTGCCAGCAGTGGGGTGAAGGACAGGGGCTACGAGCAGTACTTC. Encoded protein: CASSGVKDRGYEQYF.

This clonotype was seen repeatedly, ten times or more. V is TRBV7-9 and J is TRBJ2-2; D remains ambiguous. CDR3 length equals 12 residues. Germline CDR1 and CDR2: SEHNR and FQNEAQ (reference sequence). Deletions cut 3 bases from V and 6 bases from J, with 5 bases between. In nucleotides, the CDR3 is TGTGCCAGCAGCTTCCAGGCCGGGGAGCTGTTTTTT. Its protein is CASSFQAGELFF.

The rearrangement joins TRBV6-4 to TRBJ2-2; weak D call: TRBD1 (5 bases). The J call could be wrong; TRBJ1-1 is a better fit for the DNA end. The CDR3 spans 12 residues. Germline V gene lookup returns CDR1 MRHNA and CDR2 SNTAGT. CDR3 region: CASSPGLGRAFF. CDR3 DNA: TGTGCCAGCAGCCCGGGACTGGGGCGAGCTTTCTTT.

The table lists this clonotype with many counts. This rearrangement joins TRBV2 to TRBJ2-3; 9 bases map to TRBD1. The CDR3 length is 15 residues. Trimming at V came to 6 bases and at J to 3 bases, leaving 7 bases not matched to a gene. Germline CDR1 SNHLY, CDR2 FYNNEI. In DNA form, the CDR3 reads TGTGCCAGCAGGGTTGACAGGGGGGGGACAGATACGCAGTATTTT. This gives the protein CASRVDRGGTDTQYF.

The table lists this clonotype with many counts. The J gene is TRBJ2-5, the V gene TRBV27, with 7 bases matching TRBD2. CDR1 is MNHEY, CDR2 SMNVEV, per germline (reference sequence). V was pared by 6 bases and J by 6 bases, with 16 bases of the junction left unmatched. The CDR3 spans 16 residues. The CDR3 DNA reads TGTGCCAGCAGCCTCTCGCGGGGGACCTTCGCGAAGACCCAGTACTTC. It yields the protein CASSLSRGTFAKTQYF.

This clonotype showed up many times. This chain connects TRBV5-4 to TRBJ1-3, with no clear D. Trimming removed 3 bases from V and 0 bases from J, with 4 bases in between. CDR3 length equals 13 residues. Germline V gives CDR1 SGHNT, CDR2 YYREEE (reference sequence). In DNA, the CDR3 is TGTGCCAGCAGCTCTAACTCTGGAAACACCATATATTTT. Translated, it gives CASSSNSGNTIYF. Drawing the rest from reference TRBV5-4 and TRBJ1-3, the complete variable domain is ETGVTQSPTHLIKTRGQQVTLRCSSQSGHNTVSWYQQALGQGPQFIFQYYREEENGRGNFPPRFSGLQFPNYSSELNVNALELDDSALYLCASSSNSGNTIYFGEGSWLTVV.

Ten or more counts support this clonotype. This CDR3 is CASSLEVGPGELFF. The DNA for the CDR3 is TGTGCCAGCAGCTTAGAAGTTGGACCCGGGGAGCTGTTTTTT. V and J are TRBV7-2 and TRBJ2-2; no firm D call. V shed 1 base and J shed 6 bases, with 9 bases lying between them. CDR3 length equals 14 residues. CDR1 is SGHTA and CDR2 is FQGNSA in the germline V gene.

Many counts were recorded for this clonotype. V usage is TRBV6-1 and J usage is TRBJ2-7; D is possibly TRBD1 (6 bases). V lost 5 bases and J 6 bases, leaving 14 bases between the germline ends. Germline lookup yields CDR1 MNHNS and CDR2 SASEGT. The CDR3 length is 13 residues. Here the CDR3 reads CASSPPLGGEQYF. CDR3 nucleotide sequence: TGTGCCAGCAGTCCCCCCCTAGGGGGCGAGCAGTACTTC.

Only one count was recorded for this clonotype. The chain links TRBV20-1 to TRBJ2-7; 9 bases line up with TRBD2. CDR1 and CDR2 (germline): DFQATT, SNEGSKA (reference sequence). The CDR3 contains 14 residues. Trimming at V came to 1 base and at J to 2 bases, leaving 3 bases not matched to a gene. In DNA form, the CDR3 reads TGCAGTGCTAGAGGACTAGCGGACCCCTACGAGCAGTACTTC. Translating gives CSARGLADPYEQYF.

This clonotype appeared many times. The chain employs TRBV5-1 and TRBJ1-1; D ambiguous. Trimming removed 1 base at V and 7 bases at J, with 20 bases between. The CDR3 has 16 residues. From germline, CDR1 is SGHRS and CDR2 YFSETQ. CDR3 sequence reads: CASSLRPNYSGYEAFF. In nucleotides, the CDR3 is TGCGCCAGCAGCTTGAGACCTAATTACTCGGGGTATGAAGCTTTCTTT.

This clonotype was observed many times. J is TRBJ1-4 and V is TRBV7-2, with 9 bases fitting TRBD1. The CDR3 totals 14 residues. Germline-derived CDR1 and CDR2 are SGHTA and FQGNSA. Unmatched junction bases numbered 3, after V lost 2 bases and J lost 8 bases. The CDR3 loop reads CASSLTGGGEKLFF. CDR3 nucleotides: TGTGCCAGCAGCTTAACAGGGGGCGGCGAAAAACTGTTTTTT.